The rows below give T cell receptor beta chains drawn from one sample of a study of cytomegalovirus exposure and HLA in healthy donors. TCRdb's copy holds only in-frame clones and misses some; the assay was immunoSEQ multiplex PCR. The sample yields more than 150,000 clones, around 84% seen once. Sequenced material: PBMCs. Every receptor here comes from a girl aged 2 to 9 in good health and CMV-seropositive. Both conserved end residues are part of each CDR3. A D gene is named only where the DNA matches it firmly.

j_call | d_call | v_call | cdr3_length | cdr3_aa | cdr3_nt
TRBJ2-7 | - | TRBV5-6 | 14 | CASSPGRPTYEQYF | TGTGCCAGCAGCCCAGGGAGGCCGACCTACGAGCAGTACTTC
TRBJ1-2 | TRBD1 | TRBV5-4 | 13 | CASSLQGTYGYTF | TGTGCCAGCAGTCTACAGGGGACCTATGGCTACACCTTC
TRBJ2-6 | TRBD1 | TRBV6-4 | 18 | CASSDGTGYLFGANVLTF | TGTGCCAGCAGTGACGGGACAGGGTATCTCTTTGGGGCCAACGTCCTGACTTTC
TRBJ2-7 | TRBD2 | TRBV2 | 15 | CASREDGTSIYEQYF | TGTGCCAGCAGAGAGGACGGGACTAGTATCTACGAGCAGTACTTC
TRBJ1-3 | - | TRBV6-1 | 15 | CASSEVQASGNTIYF | TGTGCCAGCAGTGAAGTTCAAGCCTCTGGAAACACCATATATTTT
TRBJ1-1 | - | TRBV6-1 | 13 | CASSVKQNTEAFF | TGTGCCAGCAGTGTAAAGCAGAACACTGAAGCTTTCTTT
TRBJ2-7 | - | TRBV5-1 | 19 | CASSPTSPPLGIYSYEQYF | TGCGCCAGCAGTCCTACCTCCCCTCCTCTAGGAATTTACTCCTACGAGCAGTACTTC
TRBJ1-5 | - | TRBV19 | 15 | CASSISQARNQPQHF | TGTGCCAGTAGTATAAGCCAGGCTCGCAATCAGCCCCAGCATTTT
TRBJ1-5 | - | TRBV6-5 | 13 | CASRRGSNQPQHF | TGTGCCAGCAGGAGAGGGAGCAATCAGCCCCAGCATTTT
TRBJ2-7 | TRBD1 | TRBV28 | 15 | CASSSPGQVFYEQYF | TGTGCCAGCAGCAGCCCGGGACAGGTGTTCTACGAGCAGTACTTC